These 13 T cell receptor beta chains were sequenced from one sample in a study of molecular identifiers for immune sequencing clone quantification. Via MiXCR, TCRdb re-called the PCR reads, giving one row per CDR3 protein. The sample lists roughly 100,000 distinct CDR3 sequences, about 35% occurring once. Source material: naive CD8+ T cells from blood, with Jurkat cell RNA spiked in. Subset denoted: FACS-sorted CD8+CD4-CCR7+CD45RA+ naive T cells. The receptors stem from a human donor in good health. Some libraries in this study had Jurkat cell RNA spiked in.

Points on this clonotype: One end of the junction is discordant with germline, which a read error may explain. The chain has TRBV4-3 and TRBJ1-5; D is unclear. The CDR3 consists of 16 residues. CDR1 and CDR2 (germline): LGHNA, YSLEER. CDR3 loop: CASSQDYRLSNQPQHF. The CDR3 DNA sequence: TGCGCAAGCAGCCAAGATTACCGGTTAAGCAATCAGCCCCAGCATTTT.

The V gene is TRBV19, the J gene TRBJ2-7, with TRBD2 identical over 7 bases. This CDR3 has 12 residues. Germline V CDR1 and CDR2: LNHDA, SQIVND (reference sequence). The J segment lost 3 bases and the V segment lost 7 bases, leaving 3 bases of the junction unmatched. The CDR3 is CASTSGDYEQYF. In nucleotides, the CDR3 is TGTGCCAGTACTAGCGGAGACTACGAGCAGTACTTC.

V is TRBV6-5 and J is TRBJ1-5; perhaps TRBD1 as D (6 bases). This CDR3 spans 14 amino acids. The V gene's germline CDR1 is MNHEY and CDR2 SVGAGI. V was shortened by 8 bases and J by 5 bases, with 16 bases between the two germline ends. The CDR3 DNA sequence: TGTGCCAGCTGCCGGACAGATTCCTATCAGCCCCAGCATTTT. Residues: CASCRTDSYQPQHF.

The sample holds many counts of this clonotype. The chain uses TRBV4-3 and TRBJ2-1; D might be TRBD1 (7 bases). The germline V gene encodes CDR1 LGHNA and CDR2 YSLEER. The CDR3 runs to 12 residues. Trimming cost V 4 bases and J 8 bases, with 9 bases left between them. CDR3 DNA: TGCGCCAGCAGCCCAGGGGGGCATGAGCAGTTCTTC. This sequence encodes CASSPGGHEQFF.

This clonotype was observed a handful of times. This chain joins TRBV12-3 or TRBV12-4 and TRBJ1-2; 7 bases are shared with TRBD1. The CDR3 length is 13 residues. With V trimmed by 5 bases and J by 8 bases, 8 bases remained unmatched. CDR3: CASSPTRQGGYTF. CDR3 DNA sequence: TGTGCCAGCAGTCCAACCCGACAGGGCGGCTACACCTTC.

This clonotype was counted once. A clone one base away is much larger, so this may be a read error. The chain carries TRBV28 and TRBJ2-7, with 9 bases aligning to TRBD1. Germline V lookup: CDR1 MDHEN, CDR2 SYDVKM. The CDR3 is 17 residues long. The CDR3 protein is CASSSETGGRPLGEQSF. In DNA form, the CDR3 reads TGTGCCAGCAGTTCCGAGACAGGGGGGAGGCCCTTAGGGGAGCAGTCCTTC.

This clonotype was observed a few times. This chain joins TRBV6-6 and TRBJ1-2; D uncertain. This CDR3 has 12 amino acids. Germline V gene lookup returns CDR1 MNHNY and CDR2 SVGAGI (reference sequence). The CDR3 sequence is CAADDLNYGYTF. In DNA form, the CDR3 reads TGTGCAGCTGATGACCTGAACTATGGCTACACCTTC.

Only one count was recorded for this clonotype. This sequence may be a read error, since a much larger clone differs from it by one base. The genes are TRBV28 and TRBJ1-1, with no clear D. This CDR3 contains 13 residues. The germline gives CDR1 MDHEN, CDR2 SYDVKM. This chain's CDR3 is CAGSATLNTEAFF. In nucleotides, the CDR3 is TGTGCCGGCAGTGCCACACTGAACACTGAAGCTTTCTTT.

This clonotype was counted between two and nine times. This may be a read error: a much more frequent sequence differs by one nucleotide. This chain joins TRBV28 and TRBJ1-2; D may be TRBD1 (5 bases). The CDR3 is 15 residues long. CDR1 MDHEN and CDR2 SYDVKM come from the germline V gene. Trimming removed 8 bases at V and 4 bases at J, with 20 bases between. CDR3 in DNA: TGTGCCAGCGGTTCCATTCGGACAATCCCCTATGGCTACACCTTC. As protein: CASGSIRTIPYGYTF.

This clonotype was detected ten times or more. V is TRBV29-1 and J is TRBJ2-1; 11 bases agree with TRBD2. CDR3 length equals 14 residues. CDR1 is SQVTM, CDR2 ANQGSEA, per germline. The V and J ends lost 4 bases and 9 bases, in that order; junction bases with no gene match: 8. CDR3 protein: CSVASSGGISEQFF. As DNA, the CDR3 is TGCAGCGTTGCTTCTAGCGGGGGGATTAGTGAGCAGTTCTTC.

The chain uses TRBV19 and TRBJ2-3; TRBD2 might be the D (6 bases). Germline assignment: CDR1 LNHDA and CDR2 SQIVND (reference sequence). CDR3 length: 12 residues. The V and J ends lost 6 bases and 7 bases respectively, with 11 bases between them. CDR3 in amino acids: CASRTGGNTQYF. In DNA form, the CDR3 reads TGTGCCAGTAGGACTGGGGGGAATACGCAGTATTTT.

Points on this clonotype: This CDR3 is missing its conserved last phenylalanine or tryptophan, likely due to a read error. V gene TRBV13 combines with J gene TRBJ2-7, with D maybe TRBD2 (5 bases). The CDR3 is 13 amino acids. Germline V CDR1 and CDR2: PRHDT, FYEKMQ (reference sequence). Trimming removed 0 bases at V and 6 bases at J, with 9 bases between. The CDR3 here is CASSLGREPEQYS. The CDR3 bases are TGTGCCAGCAGCTTAGGCCGGGAACCCGAGCAGTACTCC.

As for this clonotype: This sequence may be a read error, since a much larger clone differs from it by one base. This rearrangement joins TRBV5-3 to TRBJ2-7; perhaps TRBD2 as D (5 bases). TRBV5-3 is an ORF; its function is uncertain. Trimming took off 8 bases at V and 6 bases at J, with 27 bases between the two ends. CDR3 size: 16 residues. For the CDR3, the DNA is TGTGCCAGCAGCATCACTGACATCCTCGAGGGCTTCGAGCAGTACTTC. This encodes CASSITDILEGFEQYF.